The 17 T cell receptor beta chains given below trace back to one sample, sequenced in a study of cytomegalovirus exposure and HLA in healthy donors. With 60 Vbeta and 13 Jbeta primers, the PCR was carried out. Here immunoSEQ multiplex PCR was the method, and the copy in TCRdb shows in-frame clones only, minus some. The repertoire includes over 150,000 clones, roughly 80% of them detected once, and under 7.5% sits in the top ten. Material: PBMCs. Every receptor here comes from a man younger than 40 in good health and CMV-seropositive.

This chain joins TRBV27 and TRBJ2-1; 7 bases line up with TRBD2. Germline values: CDR1 MNHEY, CDR2 SMNVEV (reference sequence). The CDR3 has 16 residues. V shed 0 bases and J 9 bases; nucleotides not matched to a gene: 11. CDR3 amino acids: CASSLSGRAGASEQFF. The CDR3 nucleotides are TGTGCCAGCAGTTTATCAGGGAGGGCCGGGGCCAGTGAGCAGTTCTTC.

This rearrangement joins TRBV30 to TRBJ2-3; unclear D gene. CDR1 is GTSNPN and CDR2 is SVGIG in the germline V gene (reference sequence). V was cut by 0 bases and J by 5 bases, with 3 bases left in between. The CDR3 loop spans 11 amino acids. The CDR3 sequence is CAWSVRDTQYF. CDR3 coding DNA: TGTGCCTGGAGTGTTAGAGATACGCAGTATTTT.

V usage is TRBV7-9 and J usage is TRBJ2-2; 7 bases are shared with TRBD1. The junction had 0 bases not matched to a gene; V was cut back by 1 base and J by 1 base. This CDR3 is built from 15 residues. Germline V gene data show CDR1 as SEHNR and CDR2 as FQNEAQ (reference sequence). Here the CDR3 DNA reads TGTGCCAGCAGCTTAGGACAGGGGAACACCGGGGAGCTGTTTTTT. It yields the protein CASSLGQGNTGELFF.

The chain employs TRBV10-2 and TRBJ2-7; a weak D match, TRBD1 (5 bases). The V gene's germline CDR1 is WSHSY and CDR2 SAAADI. The CDR3 runs 14 residues. V was cut by 5 bases and J by 2 bases, with 13 bases left in between. The CDR3 DNA is TGCGCCAGCAGTCCCTGGAGCAGGGCCTACGAGCAGTACTTC. Its protein product is CASSPWSRAYEQYF.

The gene calls are TRBV5-1 and TRBJ2-7; 7 positions match TRBD1. Germline assignment: CDR1 SGHRS and CDR2 YFSETQ. Trimming removed 0 bases from V and 9 bases from J; junction bases left unmatched: 6. This CDR3 is 13 amino acids long. This chain's CDR3 is CASSLAGGMRQYF. CDR3 in DNA: TGCGCCAGCAGCTTGGCAGGGGGAATGCGGCAGTACTTC.

The chain couples TRBV19 to TRBJ1-1; tentative D call: TRBD1 (5 bases). The CDR3 loop spans 11 amino acids. Trimming took off 7 bases at V and 8 bases at J, with 11 bases between the two ends. CDR1 and CDR2 (germline): LNHDA, SQIVND (reference sequence). This CDR3 is CASTGQGEAFF. The CDR3 DNA follows: TGTGCCAGTACCGGCCAGGGAGAAGCTTTCTTT.

As for this clone: The sample contains more than one DNA sequence encoding this CDR3. The chain couples TRBV7-2 to TRBJ1-6; tentative D call: TRBD1 (5 bases). Trimming took 0 bases from V and 7 from J, leaving 10 bases between them. This CDR3 comprises 15 residues. From germline, CDR1 is SGHTA and CDR2 FQGNSA. The CDR3 loop reads CASSLAGPPNSPLHF. The CDR3 DNA is TGTGCCAGCAGCTTAGCGGGGCCACCCAATTCACCCCTCCACTTT.

The sample holds a few counts of this clone. The DNA of the CDR3 is TGTGCCAGCAGAAATCCGGGACAGGGGGCGGGGACTGAAGCTTTCTTT. Protein product: CASRNPGQGAGTEAFF. V and J are TRBV27 and TRBJ1-1; 12 bases align to TRBD1. The CDR3 is 16 amino acids. V lost 6 bases and J lost 5; bases outside the gene matches: 10. Germline loops: CDR1 MNHEY, CDR2 SMNVEV (reference sequence).

The gene calls are TRBV6-5 and TRBJ2-5; TRBD1 might be the D (6 bases). The CDR3 has 16 residues. V gave up 3 bases and J gave up 3 bases, with 17 bases separating them. From germline, CDR1 is MNHEY and CDR2 SVGAGI. CDR3 in amino acids: CASSYGAGAREETQYF. CDR3 DNA: TGTGCCAGCAGTTATGGGGCAGGGGCGCGAGAAGAGACCCAGTACTTC.

A note on this clone: This may be a read error: a much more frequent sequence differs by one nucleotide. The sample carries other DNA sequences with the same CDR3. The rearrangement links TRBV11-2 to TRBJ1-2, with 9 bases matching TRBD1. CDR3 size: 14 residues. Trimming removed 1 base from V and 4 bases from J; junction bases left unmatched: 1. Germline CDR1 is SGHAT and CDR2 is FQNNGV. The DNA for the CDR3 is TGTGCCAGCAGCTTAGGACAGGGGGGCTATGGCTACACCTTC. Protein sequence: CASSLGQGGYGYTF.

The J gene is TRBJ1-2, the V gene TRBV10-3; 8 bases are shared with TRBD1. The germline V gene encodes CDR1 ENHRY and CDR2 SYGVKD. The CDR3 is 16 residues long. V shed 7 bases, J shed 1 base, and the junction held 11 bases outside the gene matches. The CDR3 nucleotides are TGTGCCATCAAAGCAGACAGGGGAGGATTTAACTATGGCTACACCTTC. It is translated as CAIKADRGGFNYGYTF.

This clone appeared once. This chain uses TRBV11-2 with TRBJ1-2; D unclear. V was shortened by 5 bases and J by 3 bases, with 16 bases between the two germline ends. Germline V gene data show CDR1 as SGHAT and CDR2 as FQNNGV. This CDR3 is built from 15 residues. The CDR3 DNA reads TGTGCCAGCAGCCGGCGGGAGGGAGCTGACTATGGCTACACCTTC. Its translation: CASSRREGADYGYTF.

The rearrangement links TRBV11-3 to TRBJ1-4; D remains ambiguous. The CDR3 extends over 13 amino acids. The germline V gene encodes CDR1 SGHNT and CDR2 YENEEA. V was trimmed by 1 base and J by 7 bases, leaving 7 bases between them. CDR3 DNA: TGTGCCAGCAGCTTAGGGAGGGCTGAAAAACTGTTTTTT. Protein product: CASSLGRAEKLFF.

This clone is a singleton in its sample. This chain uses TRBV6-1 with TRBJ1-5, with D perhaps matching TRBD1 (6 bases). This CDR3 contains 13 residues. Trimming cost V 8 bases and J 6 bases, with 14 bases left between them. Germline CDR1 is MNHNS and CDR2 is SASEGT. The CDR3 reads CASAITGRQPQHF. The CDR3, as DNA: TGTGCCAGCGCAATAACAGGGCGTCAGCCCCAGCATTTT.

This chain connects TRBV5-6 to TRBJ2-4; possibly TRBD1 for D (5 bases). Trimming left V 4 bases short and J 6 bases short, with 14 bases between. Germline CDR1 is SGHDT and CDR2 is YYEEEE. There are 14 residues in the CDR3. CDR3 region: CASSPHYRTNIQYF. CDR3 bases: TGTGCCAGCAGCCCCCATTACAGGACAAACATTCAGTACTTC.

The chain has TRBV19 and TRBJ2-3, with 8 bases that match TRBD1. This CDR3 region has 15 residues. In germline, CDR1 is LNHDA, CDR2 SQIVND (reference sequence). After removal of 5 bases from V and 2 bases from J, the junction contained 6 bases not matched to a gene. This chain's CDR3 is CASSPDRAVTDTQYF. CDR3 nucleotides: TGTGCCAGTAGTCCGGACAGGGCGGTCACAGATACGCAGTATTTT.

The V gene is TRBV7-3, the J gene TRBJ2-7, with 8 bases lining up with TRBD1. J was trimmed by 3 bases and V by 5 bases; bases with no gene match: 9. Germline CDR1 and CDR2: SGHTA and FQGTGA. The CDR3 is 15 residues long. CDR3 sequence: CASSLAGGPGYEQYF. As DNA, the CDR3 is TGTGCCAGCAGCCTGGCAGGGGGCCCGGGCTACGAGCAGTACTTC. Filled out from reference TRBV7-3 and TRBJ2-7, the complete variable domain reads GAGVSQTPSNKVTEKGKYVELRCDPISGHTALYWYRQSLGQGPEFLIYFQGTGAADDSGLPNDRFFAVRPEGSVSTLKIQRTERGDSAVYLCASSLAGGPGYEQYFGPGTRLTVT.